The next 16 T cell receptor beta chains were all read from a single sample in a study of cytomegalovirus exposure and HLA in healthy donors. Primers for the PCR totalled 60 Vbeta and 13 Jbeta. Generated by immunoSEQ multiplex PCR, the TCRdb table keeps only in-frame clones and is missing some. The table records around 230,000 clones, roughly 78% of them present only once. The sequenced material came from PBMCs. Source of these receptors: a boy between 10 and 17 years old in good health and CMV-seronegative.

This chain joins TRBV14 and TRBJ2-1, with a possible D match to TRBD2 (5 bases). Germline V gives CDR1 SGHDN, CDR2 FVKESK. The CDR3 loop spans 14 amino acids. V was cut by 3 bases and J by 3 bases, with 9 bases left in between. For the CDR3, the DNA is TGTGCCAGCAGCCAGCCGGGGTACTACAATGAGCAGTTCTTC. Translated, it gives CASSQPGYYNEQFF.

In this sample, this clone turned up once. The chain recombines TRBV27 with TRBJ2-6, with 11 bases aligning to TRBD1. The CDR3 consists of 20 residues. Trimming took 2 bases from V and 0 from J; bases not matched to a gene: 9. The germline V gene has CDR1 MNHEY and CDR2 SMNVEV (reference sequence). DNA of the CDR3: TGTGCCAGCAGTTTACGGGACAGGGGGAGGAGCGGCTCTGGGGCCAACGTCCTGACTTTC. Protein sequence: CASSLRDRGRSGSGANVLTF.

This clone was seen once. This chain connects TRBV10-3 to TRBJ1-1, with 8 bases aligning to TRBD1. CDR3 length: 14 amino acids. V lost 2 bases to trimming and J lost 8 bases; unmatched junction nucleotides: 7. Germline V gene sequence: CDR1 ENHRY, CDR2 SYGVKD. The CDR3 DNA is TGTGCCATCAGTGAGCCAGACAGGGGAGTGGAAGCTTTCTTT. Translated: CAISEPDRGVEAFF.

The chain recombines TRBV5-1 with TRBJ2-5, with unresolved D. V dropped 3 bases and J dropped 2 bases, with 14 bases sitting between them. Germline assignment: CDR1 SGHRS and CDR2 YFSETQ. The CDR3 totals 15 residues. CDR3 in DNA: TGCGCCAGCAGCTCCCTCACACTATTACAAGAGACCCAGTACTTC. It codes for CASSSLTLLQETQYF.

There are a few counts of this clone. The chain links TRBV7-2 to TRBJ1-5; unclear D gene. With 7 bases removed from V and 2 bases from J, the gap between germline ends came to 15 bases. The CDR3 is 15 amino acids. Germline values: CDR1 SGHTA, CDR2 FQGNSA. CDR3 region: CASTPGSWGNQPQHF. The CDR3 bases are TGTGCCAGCACCCCCGGGAGTTGGGGCAATCAGCCCCAGCATTTT.

The chain carries TRBV30 and TRBJ1-3; possibly TRBD1 for D (6 bases). Per germline, CDR1 GTSNPN and CDR2 SVGIG (reference sequence). V was pared by 5 bases and J by 0 bases, with 14 bases between. This CDR3 spans 15 amino acids. The CDR3 DNA reads as TGTGCCTGGCGGGACACTCATTCCTCTGGAAACACCATATATTTT. This codes for CAWRDTHSSGNTIYF.

The rearrangement uses TRBV19 and TRBJ1-5; D is unclear. Trimming stripped 5 bases from V and 4 bases from J, with 18 bases between. Per the germline V gene, CDR1 is LNHDA and CDR2 is SQIVND (reference sequence). The CDR3 consists of 16 residues. In DNA form, the CDR3 reads TGTGCCAGTAGTTTCCCTAGTCTTCGGGGAAATCAGCCCCAGCATTTT. Protein product: CASSFPSLRGNQPQHF.

This chain joins TRBV19 and TRBJ1-3; 11 bases map to TRBD1. This CDR3 has 16 residues. The trim removed 6 bases at V and 1 base at J, leaving 5 bases unmatched. Germline CDR1 is LNHDA and CDR2 is SQIVND (reference sequence). This CDR3 reads CASSGQGALSGNTIYF. The CDR3 nucleotides read TGTGCCAGTAGCGGACAGGGGGCTTTGTCTGGAAACACCATATATTTT.

This clone showed up just once. The rearrangement links TRBV19 to TRBJ2-5, with 13 bases aligning to TRBD2. J gave up 5 bases and V 5 bases, and 8 bases lay outside the gene matches. CDR1 and CDR2 from the germline V gene are LNHDA and SQIVND (reference sequence). The CDR3 is made up of 16 amino acids. The CDR3 coding sequence is TGTGCCAGTAGTGTCGGGACTAGCGGGGAAGACGAGACCCAGTACTTC. Amino acids: CASSVGTSGEDETQYF.

The V call is TRBV9, the J call TRBJ1-3, with D unresolved. The CDR3 runs 16 residues. Germline CDR1 SGDLS, CDR2 YYNGEE. V shed 0 bases and J shed 2 bases, with 12 bases lying between them. The CDR3 sequence is CASSVVPGSTGNTIYF. CDR3 nucleotide sequence: TGTGCCAGCAGCGTAGTTCCGGGGAGTACTGGAAACACCATATATTTT.

The chain joins TRBV2 to TRBJ2-2; 10 bases map to TRBD1. There are 20 residues in the CDR3. Per the germline V gene, CDR1 is SNHLY and CDR2 is FYNNEI. The trim removed 0 bases at V and 3 bases at J, leaving 13 bases unmatched. The CDR3 here is CASSEAGGLTGGDDTGELFF. The CDR3 DNA reads as TGTGCCAGCAGTGAAGCTGGGGGGTTGACAGGGGGCGATGACACCGGGGAGCTGTTTTTT.

The chain is built from TRBV18 and TRBJ1-5, with 8 bases matching TRBD1. Germline CDR1 is KGHSH and CDR2 is LQKENI. This CDR3 has 16 amino acids. Trimming cost V 1 base and J 5 bases; bases outside gene matches: 7. CDR3 sequence (DNA): TGTGCCAGCTCACCACGAGGACAGGGAACTGATCAGCCCCAGCATTTT. It codes for CASSPRGQGTDQPQHF.

The chain has TRBV7-2 and TRBJ2-5, with D possibly TRBD2 on 6 matching bases. Per germline, CDR1 SGHTA and CDR2 FQGNSA. The CDR3 contains 15 residues. Trimming removed 11 bases at V and 5 bases at J, with 24 bases between. The chain's CDR3 is CAGGLAGLAAETQYF. The CDR3 bases are TGTGCCGGAGGGTTGGCAGGTCTCGCAGCGGAGACCCAGTACTTC.

V and J are TRBV10-3 and TRBJ1-1; TRBD1 matches 12 bases. The germline gives CDR1 ENHRY, CDR2 SYGVKD. The CDR3 spans 15 residues. V shed 6 bases and J 6 bases; nucleotides not matched to a gene: 8. CDR3 protein: CAISLWDRGLAEAFF. In nucleotides, the CDR3 is TGTGCCATCAGCCTTTGGGACAGGGGGCTGGCTGAAGCTTTCTTT.

J is TRBJ1-2 and V is TRBV7-9; the D is unclear. CDR1 is SEHNR, CDR2 FQNEAQ, per germline (reference sequence). The CDR3 runs to 12 residues. The ends were cut back, 5 bases at V and 5 bases at J, with 9 bases in the middle. CDR3 nucleotide sequence: TGTGCCAGCAGCGCGGGCGCATATGGCTACACCTTC. Its protein product is CASSAGAYGYTF.

The chain uses TRBV4-1 and TRBJ2-3; 15 positions agree with TRBD2. Trimming took 4 bases from V and 2 from J; bases not matched to a gene: 10. This CDR3 has 19 amino acids. CDR1 is MGHRA, CDR2 YSYEKL, per germline. CDR3 nucleotides: TGCGCCAGCAGCCCCGCCGGGACTAGCGGGGGGTGGGCCACAGATACGCAGTATTTT. This sequence encodes CASSPAGTSGGWATDTQYF.